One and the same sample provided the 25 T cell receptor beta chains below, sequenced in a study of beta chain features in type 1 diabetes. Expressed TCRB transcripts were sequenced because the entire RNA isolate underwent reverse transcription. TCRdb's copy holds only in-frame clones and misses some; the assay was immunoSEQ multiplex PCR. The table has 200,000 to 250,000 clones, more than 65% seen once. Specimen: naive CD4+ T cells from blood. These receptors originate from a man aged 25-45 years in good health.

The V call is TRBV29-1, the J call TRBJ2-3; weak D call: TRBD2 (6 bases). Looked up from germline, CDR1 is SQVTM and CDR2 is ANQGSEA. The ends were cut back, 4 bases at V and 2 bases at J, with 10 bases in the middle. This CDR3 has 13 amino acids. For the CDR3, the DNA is TGCAGCGTTGTGGAGGGACTCACAGATACGCAGTATTTT. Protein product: CSVVEGLTDTQYF.

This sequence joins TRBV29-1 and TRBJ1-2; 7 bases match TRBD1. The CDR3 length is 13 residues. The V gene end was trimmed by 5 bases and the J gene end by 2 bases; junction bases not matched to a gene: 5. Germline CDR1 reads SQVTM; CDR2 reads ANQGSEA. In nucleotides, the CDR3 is TGCAGCGTTATCCGACAGGGCAACTATGGCTACACCTTC. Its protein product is CSVIRQGNYGYTF.

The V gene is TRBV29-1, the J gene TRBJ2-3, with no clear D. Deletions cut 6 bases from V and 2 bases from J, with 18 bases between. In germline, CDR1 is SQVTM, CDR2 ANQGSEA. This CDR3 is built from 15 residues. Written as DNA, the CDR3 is TGCAGCGTAGCCCGCGATAGCTGGGCCACAGATACGCAGTATTTT. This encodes CSVARDSWATDTQYF.

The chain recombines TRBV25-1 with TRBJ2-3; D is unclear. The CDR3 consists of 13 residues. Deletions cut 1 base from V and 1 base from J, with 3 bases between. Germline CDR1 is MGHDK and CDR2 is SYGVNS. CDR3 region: CASSESGTDTQYF. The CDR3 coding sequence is TGTGCCAGCAGTGAATCGGGCACAGATACGCAGTATTTT.

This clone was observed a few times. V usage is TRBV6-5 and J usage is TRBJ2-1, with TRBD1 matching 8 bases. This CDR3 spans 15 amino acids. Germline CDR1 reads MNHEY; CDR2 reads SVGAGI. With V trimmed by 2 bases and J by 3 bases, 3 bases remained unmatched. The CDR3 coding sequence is TGTGCCAGCAGTTACCGCGACAGGGGCTACAATGAGCAGTTCTTC. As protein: CASSYRDRGYNEQFF.

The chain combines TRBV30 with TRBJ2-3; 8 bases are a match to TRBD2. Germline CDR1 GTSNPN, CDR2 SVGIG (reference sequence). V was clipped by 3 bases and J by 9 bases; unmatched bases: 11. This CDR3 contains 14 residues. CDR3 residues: CAWSGLARPPTQYF. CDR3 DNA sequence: TGTGCCTGGAGCGGACTAGCCCGGCCCCCCACGCAGTATTTT.

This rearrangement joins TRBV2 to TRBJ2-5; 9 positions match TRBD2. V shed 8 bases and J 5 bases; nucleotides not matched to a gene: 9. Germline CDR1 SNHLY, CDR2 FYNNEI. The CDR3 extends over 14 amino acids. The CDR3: CASSLAGSWETQYF. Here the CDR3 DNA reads TGTGCCAGCTCCCTAGCGGGGTCGTGGGAGACCCAGTACTTC.

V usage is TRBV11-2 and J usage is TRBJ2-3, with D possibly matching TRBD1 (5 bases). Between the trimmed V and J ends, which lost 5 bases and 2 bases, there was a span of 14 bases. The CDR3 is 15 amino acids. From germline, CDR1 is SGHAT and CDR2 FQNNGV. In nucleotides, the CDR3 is TGTGCCAGCAGCCGCGACTTCAGGGCCACAGATACGCAGTATTTT. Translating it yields CASSRDFRATDTQYF.

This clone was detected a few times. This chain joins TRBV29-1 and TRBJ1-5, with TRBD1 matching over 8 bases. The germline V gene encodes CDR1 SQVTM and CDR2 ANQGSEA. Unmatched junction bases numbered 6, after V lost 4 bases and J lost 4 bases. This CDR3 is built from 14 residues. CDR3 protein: CSVATGASNQPQHF. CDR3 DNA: TGCAGCGTTGCGACAGGGGCTTCTAATCAGCCCCAGCATTTT. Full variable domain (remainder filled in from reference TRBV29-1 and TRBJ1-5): SAVISQKPSRDICQRGTSLTIQCQVDSQVTMMFWYRQQPGQSLTLIATANQGSEATYESGFVIDKFPISRPNLTFSTLTVSNMSPEDSSIYLCSVATGASNQPQHFGDGTRLSIL.

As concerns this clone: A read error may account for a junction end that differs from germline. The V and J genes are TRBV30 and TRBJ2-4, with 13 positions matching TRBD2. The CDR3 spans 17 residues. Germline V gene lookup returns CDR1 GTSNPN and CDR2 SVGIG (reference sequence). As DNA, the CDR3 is TGTGCCGGGAGTGCGACTCGGACTAGCGGGAGCGGTAACATTCAGTACTTC. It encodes CAGSATRTSGSGNIQYF.

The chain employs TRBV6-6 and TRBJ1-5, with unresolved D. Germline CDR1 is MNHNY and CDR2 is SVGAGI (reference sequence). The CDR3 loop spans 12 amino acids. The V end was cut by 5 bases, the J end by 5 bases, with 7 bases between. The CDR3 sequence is CASSRQDQPQHF. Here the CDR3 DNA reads TGTGCCAGCAGTCGGCAGGATCAGCCCCAGCATTTT.

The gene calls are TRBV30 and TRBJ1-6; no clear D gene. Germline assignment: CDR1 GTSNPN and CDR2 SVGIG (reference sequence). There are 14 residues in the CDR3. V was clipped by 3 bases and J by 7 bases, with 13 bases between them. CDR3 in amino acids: CAWSLGKLNSPLHF. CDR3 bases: TGTGCCTGGAGCCTGGGGAAATTGAATTCACCCCTCCACTTT.

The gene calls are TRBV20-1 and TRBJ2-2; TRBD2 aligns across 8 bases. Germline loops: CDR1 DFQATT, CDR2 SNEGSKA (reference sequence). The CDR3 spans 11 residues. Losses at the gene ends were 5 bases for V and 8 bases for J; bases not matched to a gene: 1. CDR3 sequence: CSAEREGELFF. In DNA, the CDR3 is TGCAGTGCTGAGCGGGAGGGGGAGCTGTTTTTT.

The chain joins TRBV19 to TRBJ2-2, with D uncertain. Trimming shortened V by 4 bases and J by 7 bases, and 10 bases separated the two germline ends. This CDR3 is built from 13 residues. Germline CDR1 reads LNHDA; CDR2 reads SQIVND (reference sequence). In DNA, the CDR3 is TGTGCCAGTAGTACCCCGCGCCACGGGGAGCTGTTTTTT. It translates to CASSTPRHGELFF.

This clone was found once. CDR3 sequence (DNA): TGTGCCAGCAGCCTGACTAGGGATGAGCAGTTCTTC. It codes for CASSLTRDEQFF. The gene calls are TRBV7-6 and TRBJ2-1; perhaps TRBD2 as D (6 bases). V was cut by 5 bases and J by 8 bases, with 10 bases left in between. The CDR3 is made up of 12 amino acids. CDR1 and CDR2 from the germline V gene are SGHVS and FNYEAQ.

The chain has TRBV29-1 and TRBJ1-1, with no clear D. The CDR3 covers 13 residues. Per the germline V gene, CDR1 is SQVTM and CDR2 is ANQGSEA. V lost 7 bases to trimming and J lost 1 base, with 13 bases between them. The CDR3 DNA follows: TGCAGCGCCAAGGGAGGGCCGAACACTGAAGCTTTCTTT. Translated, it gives CSAKGGPNTEAFF.

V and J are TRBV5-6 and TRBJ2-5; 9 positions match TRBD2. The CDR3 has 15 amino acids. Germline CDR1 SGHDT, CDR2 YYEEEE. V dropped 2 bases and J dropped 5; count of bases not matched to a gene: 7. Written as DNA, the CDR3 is TGTGCCAGCAGCTTCGATAGCGGGAGTTTTGAGACCCAGTACTTC. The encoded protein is CASSFDSGSFETQYF. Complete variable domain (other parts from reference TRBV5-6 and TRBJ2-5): DAGVTQSPTHLIKTRGQQVTLRCSPKSGHDTVSWYQQALGQGPQFIFQYYEEEERQRGNFPDRFSGHQFPNYSSELNVNALLLGDSALYLCASSFDSGSFETQYFGPGTRLLVL.

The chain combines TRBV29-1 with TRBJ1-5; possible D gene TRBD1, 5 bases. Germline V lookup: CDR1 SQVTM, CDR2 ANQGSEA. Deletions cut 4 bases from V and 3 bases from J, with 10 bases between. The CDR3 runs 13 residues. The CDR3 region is CSVGQGNNQPQHF. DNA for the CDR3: TGCAGCGTTGGGCAGGGTAACAATCAGCCCCAGCATTTT.

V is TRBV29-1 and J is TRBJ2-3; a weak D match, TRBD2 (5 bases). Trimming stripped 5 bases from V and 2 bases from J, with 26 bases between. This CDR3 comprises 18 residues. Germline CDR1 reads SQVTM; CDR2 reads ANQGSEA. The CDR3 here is CSVPPRAAPTRITDTQYF. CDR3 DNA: TGCAGCGTTCCTCCCCGCGCCGCCCCAACTAGGATCACAGATACGCAGTATTTT.

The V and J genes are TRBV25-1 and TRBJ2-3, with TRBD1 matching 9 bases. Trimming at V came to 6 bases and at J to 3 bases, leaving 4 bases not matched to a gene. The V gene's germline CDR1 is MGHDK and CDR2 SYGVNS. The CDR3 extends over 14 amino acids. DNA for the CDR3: TGTGCCAGCAGCGGGACAGGGTTGACAGATACGCAGTATTTT. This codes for CASSGTGLTDTQYF.

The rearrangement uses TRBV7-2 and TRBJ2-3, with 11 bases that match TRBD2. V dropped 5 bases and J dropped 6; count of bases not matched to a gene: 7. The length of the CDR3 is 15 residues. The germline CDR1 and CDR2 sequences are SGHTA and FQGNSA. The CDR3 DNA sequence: TGTGCCAGCAGCGTACTAGCGGGGGTGAGGGATACGCAGTATTTT. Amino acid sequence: CASSVLAGVRDTQYF.

The CDR3 DNA reads as TGTGCCAGCAGTTCCCCCGGGACGGACAACTACGAGCAGTACTTC. This codes for CASSSPGTDNYEQYF. The V and J genes are TRBV28 and TRBJ2-7; D tentatively reads TRBD1 or TRBD2 (5 bases each). The CDR3 extends over 15 amino acids. Trimming shortened V by 4 bases and J by 3 bases, and 16 bases separated the two germline ends. Germline V gene lookup returns CDR1 MDHEN and CDR2 SYDVKM.

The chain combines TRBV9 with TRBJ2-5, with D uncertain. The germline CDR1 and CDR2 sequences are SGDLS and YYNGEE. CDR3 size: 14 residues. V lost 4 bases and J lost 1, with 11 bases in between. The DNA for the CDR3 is TGTGCCAGCAGCTTAGACATGCGCCAAGAGACCCAGTACTTC. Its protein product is CASSLDMRQETQYF.

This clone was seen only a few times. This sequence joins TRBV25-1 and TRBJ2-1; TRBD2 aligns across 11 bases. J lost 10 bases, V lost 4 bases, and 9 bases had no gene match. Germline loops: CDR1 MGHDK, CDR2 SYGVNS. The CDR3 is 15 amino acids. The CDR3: CASSVRTSGSAEQFF. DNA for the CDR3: TGTGCCAGCAGTGTCCGGACTAGCGGGTCGGCCGAGCAGTTCTTC.

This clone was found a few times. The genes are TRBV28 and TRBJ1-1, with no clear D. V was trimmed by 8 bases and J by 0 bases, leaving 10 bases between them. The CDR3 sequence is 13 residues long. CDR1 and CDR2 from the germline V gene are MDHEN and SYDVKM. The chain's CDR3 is CASGEAMNTEAFF. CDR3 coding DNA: TGTGCCAGCGGTGAGGCGATGAACACTGAAGCTTTCTTT.